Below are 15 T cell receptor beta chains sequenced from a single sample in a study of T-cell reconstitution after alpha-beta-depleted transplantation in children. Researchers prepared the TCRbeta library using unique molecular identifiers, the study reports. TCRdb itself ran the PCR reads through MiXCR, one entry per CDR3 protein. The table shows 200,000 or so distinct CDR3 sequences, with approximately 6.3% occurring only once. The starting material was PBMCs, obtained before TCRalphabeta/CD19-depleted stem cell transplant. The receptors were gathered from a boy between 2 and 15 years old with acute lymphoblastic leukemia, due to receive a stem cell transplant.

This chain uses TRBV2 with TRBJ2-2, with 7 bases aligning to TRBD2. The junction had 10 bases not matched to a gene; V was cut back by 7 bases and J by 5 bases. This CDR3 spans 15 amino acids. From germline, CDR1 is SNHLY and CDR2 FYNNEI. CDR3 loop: CASTRTSLETGELFF. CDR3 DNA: TGTGCCAGCACTAGGACTAGTCTGGAAACCGGGGAGCTGTTTTTT.

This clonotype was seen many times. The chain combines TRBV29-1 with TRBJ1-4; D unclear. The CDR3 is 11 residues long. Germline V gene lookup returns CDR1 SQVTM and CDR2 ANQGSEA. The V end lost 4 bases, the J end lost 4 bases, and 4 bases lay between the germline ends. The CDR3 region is CSVVDNEKLFF. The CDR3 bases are TGCAGCGTTGTGGATAATGAAAAACTGTTTTTT. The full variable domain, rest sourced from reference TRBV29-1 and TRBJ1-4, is SAVISQKPSRDICQRGTSLTIQCQVDSQVTMMFWYRQQPGQSLTLIATANQGSEATYESGFVIDKFPISRPNLTFSTLTVSNMSPEDSSIYLCSVVDNEKLFFGSGTQLSVL.

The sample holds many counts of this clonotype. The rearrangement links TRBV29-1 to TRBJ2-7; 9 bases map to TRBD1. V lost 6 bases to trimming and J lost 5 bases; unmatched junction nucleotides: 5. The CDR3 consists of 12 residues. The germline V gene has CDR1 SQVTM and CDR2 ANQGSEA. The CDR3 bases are TGCAGCGTAGGGACAGGGCCTGACGAGCAGTACTTC. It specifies CSVGTGPDEQYF.

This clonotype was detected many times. The chain's CDR3 is CASSSVGRRGTPEYNEQFF. The CDR3 DNA is TGTGCCAGCAGCTCCGTAGGGAGGAGGGGGACCCCAGAGTACAATGAGCAGTTCTTC. The rearrangement links TRBV5-6 to TRBJ2-1; D assignment may be TRBD1 or TRBD2 (6 bases each). The CDR3 is 19 amino acids. Trimming removed 3 bases from V and 4 bases from J, with 26 bases in between. CDR1 is SGHDT, CDR2 YYEEEE, per germline.

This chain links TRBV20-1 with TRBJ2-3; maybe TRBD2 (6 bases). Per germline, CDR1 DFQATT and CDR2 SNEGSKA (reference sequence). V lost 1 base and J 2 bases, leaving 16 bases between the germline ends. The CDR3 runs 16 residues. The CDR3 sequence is CSARAPRLVNTDTQYF. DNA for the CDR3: TGCAGTGCTAGAGCTCCGAGACTAGTAAACACAGATACGCAGTATTTT.

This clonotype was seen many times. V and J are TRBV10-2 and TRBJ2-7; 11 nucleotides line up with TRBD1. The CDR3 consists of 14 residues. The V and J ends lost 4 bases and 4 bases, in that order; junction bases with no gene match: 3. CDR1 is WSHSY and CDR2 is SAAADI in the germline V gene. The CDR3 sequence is CASSAGTGGYEQYF. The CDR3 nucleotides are TGCGCCAGCAGTGCCGGGACAGGGGGTTACGAGCAGTACTTC.

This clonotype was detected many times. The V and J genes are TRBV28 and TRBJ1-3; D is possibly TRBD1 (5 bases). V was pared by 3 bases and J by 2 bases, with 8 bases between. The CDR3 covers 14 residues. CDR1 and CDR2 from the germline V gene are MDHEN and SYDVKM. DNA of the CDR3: TGTGCCAGCAGTTTTGGGGGGGCTGGAAACACCATATATTTT. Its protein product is CASSFGGAGNTIYF.

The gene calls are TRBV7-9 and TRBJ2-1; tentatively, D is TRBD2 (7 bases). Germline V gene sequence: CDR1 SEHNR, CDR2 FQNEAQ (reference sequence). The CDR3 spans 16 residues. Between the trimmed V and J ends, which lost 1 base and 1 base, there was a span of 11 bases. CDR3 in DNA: TGTGCCAGCAGCTTAGAGGGAGGGGGTTCCTACAATGAGCAGTTCTTC. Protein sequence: CASSLEGGGSYNEQFF.

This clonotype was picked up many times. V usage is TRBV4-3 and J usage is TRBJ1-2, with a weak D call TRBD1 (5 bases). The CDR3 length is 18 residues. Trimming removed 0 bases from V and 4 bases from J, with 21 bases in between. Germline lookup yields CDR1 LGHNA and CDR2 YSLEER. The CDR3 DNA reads TGCGCCAGCAGCCAAGATTGGATGGGAGGGGTGATGGTCTATGGCTACACCTTC. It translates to CASSQDWMGGVMVYGYTF.

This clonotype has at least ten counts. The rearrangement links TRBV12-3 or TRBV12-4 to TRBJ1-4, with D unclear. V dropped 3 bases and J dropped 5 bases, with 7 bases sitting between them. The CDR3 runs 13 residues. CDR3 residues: CASSLRRNEKLFF. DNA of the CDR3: TGTGCCAGCAGTTTGCGTCGGAATGAAAAACTGTTTTTT.

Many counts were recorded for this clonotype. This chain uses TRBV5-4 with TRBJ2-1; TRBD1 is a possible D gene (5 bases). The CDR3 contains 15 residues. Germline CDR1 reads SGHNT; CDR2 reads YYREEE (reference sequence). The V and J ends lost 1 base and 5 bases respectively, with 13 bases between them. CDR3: CASSLIKGIDNEQFF. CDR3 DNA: TGTGCCAGCAGCTTGATCAAGGGGATCGACAATGAGCAGTTCTTC.

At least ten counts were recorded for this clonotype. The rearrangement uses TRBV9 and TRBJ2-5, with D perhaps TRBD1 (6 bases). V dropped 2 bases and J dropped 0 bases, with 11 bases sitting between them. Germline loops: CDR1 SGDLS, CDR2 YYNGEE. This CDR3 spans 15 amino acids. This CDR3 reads CASSVKDRYQETQYF. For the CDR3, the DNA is TGTGCCAGCAGCGTGAAAGACAGGTACCAAGAGACCCAGTACTTC.

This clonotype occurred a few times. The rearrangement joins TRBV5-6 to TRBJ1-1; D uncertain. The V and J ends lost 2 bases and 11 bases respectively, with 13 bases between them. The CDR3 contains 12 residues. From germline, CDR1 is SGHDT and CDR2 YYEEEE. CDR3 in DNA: TGTGCCAGCAGCTTTTTAAGCTCCGGGGCTTTCTTT. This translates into CASSFLSSGAFF.

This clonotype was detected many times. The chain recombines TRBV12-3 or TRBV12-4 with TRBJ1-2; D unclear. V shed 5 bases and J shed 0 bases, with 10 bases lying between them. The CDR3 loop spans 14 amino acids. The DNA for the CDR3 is TGTGCCAGCAGTCCCCTCTTAGCTAACTATGGCTACACCTTC. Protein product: CASSPLLANYGYTF.

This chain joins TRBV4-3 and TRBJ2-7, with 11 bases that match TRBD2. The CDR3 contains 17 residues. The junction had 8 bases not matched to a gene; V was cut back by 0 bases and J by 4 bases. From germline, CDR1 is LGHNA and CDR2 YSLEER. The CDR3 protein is CASSQDRATSGAYEQYF. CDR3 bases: TGCGCCAGCAGCCAAGATAGGGCGACTAGCGGGGCATACGAGCAGTACTTC.